The clone carrying this T cell receptor beta chain occurred a few times. As yet, its antigen is unknown. TCRdb passed the 5' RACE reads through MiXCR, listing each CDR3 protein once. The sample shows some 500,000 distinct CDR3 sequences, approximately 15% of them seen only once. This entry is derived from a study of identical twins. Study-wide findings and caveats: For out-of-frame beta sequences, excess twin sharing was weaker.

The CDR3 is made up of 13 amino acids. Trimming stripped 3 bases from V and 2 bases from J, with 8 bases between. The V gene's germline CDR1 is SEHNR and CDR2 FQNEAQ (reference sequence). These data also featured in a second study, about yellow fever vaccine responses in identical twins.

This clonotype was obtained from a woman between 18 and 29 years old in good health. The chain couples TRBV7-9 to TRBJ2-7, with D unresolved. Sequenced material: CD4+ T cells sorted from blood. CDR3 sequence reads: CASSLLATYEQYF. The CDR3 coding sequence is TGTGCCAGCAGCTTGTTGGCTACCTACGAGCAGTACTTC.